This T cell receptor (beta chain) came from a study of T-cell memory formation after mild COVID-19. As for the study in general: Most TCR clusters belonged to a single donor. Study-wide results and limits: Confirmation of SARS-CoV-2 specificity was lacking for second-wave clones peaking day 37. Contracting clones, day 15 to 85, had balanced CD4/CD8, and later expanders favored CD4+.

The CDR3 has 14 amino acids. The V end was cut by 4 bases, the J end by 6 bases, with 15 bases between. CDR1 and CDR2 from the germline V gene are SGHRS and YFSETQ. TCRdb re-called the 5' RACE reads through MiXCR, storing one row per CDR3 protein. This sample has about 340,000 distinct CDR3 sequences, with roughly 21% found just once. Comment on this clonotype: What it recognizes is unknown.

The specimen sequenced was PBMCs or a T cell subset sorted from them (not recorded which). The chain combines TRBV5-1 with TRBJ2-3; tentative D call: TRBD2 (5 bases). This TCR was recovered from an adult woman who had mild COVID-19 (a few samples of this study predate the infection). Cell type and time point are not known. The CDR3 DNA is TGCGCCAGCAGCGGAGGCGGCGTGGGCGATACGCAGTATTTT. Translating gives CASSGGGVGDTQYF.